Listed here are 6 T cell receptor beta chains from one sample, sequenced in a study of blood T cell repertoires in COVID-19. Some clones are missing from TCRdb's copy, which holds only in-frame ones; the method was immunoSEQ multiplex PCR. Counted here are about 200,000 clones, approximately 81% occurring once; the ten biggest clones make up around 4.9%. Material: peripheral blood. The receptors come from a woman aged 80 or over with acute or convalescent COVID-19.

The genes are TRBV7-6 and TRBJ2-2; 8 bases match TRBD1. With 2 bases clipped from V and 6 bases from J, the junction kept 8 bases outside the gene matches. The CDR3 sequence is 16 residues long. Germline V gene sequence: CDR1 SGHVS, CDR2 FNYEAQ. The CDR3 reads CASSLLQDRAAGELFF. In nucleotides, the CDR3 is TGTGCCAGCAGCTTACTTCAGGACAGGGCTGCCGGGGAGCTGTTTTTT.

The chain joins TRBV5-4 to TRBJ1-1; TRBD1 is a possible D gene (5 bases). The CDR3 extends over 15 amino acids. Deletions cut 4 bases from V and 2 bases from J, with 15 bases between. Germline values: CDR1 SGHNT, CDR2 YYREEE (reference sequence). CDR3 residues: CASSAPGQGNTEAFF. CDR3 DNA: TGTGCCAGCAGCGCCCCCGGGCAGGGAAACACTGAAGCTTTCTTT.

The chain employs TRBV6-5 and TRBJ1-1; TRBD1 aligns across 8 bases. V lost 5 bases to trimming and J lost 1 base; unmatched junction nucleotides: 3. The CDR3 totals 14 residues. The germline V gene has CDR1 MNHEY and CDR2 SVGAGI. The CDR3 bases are TGTGCCAGCAGTCCGGGACAGGAGAACACTGAAGCTTTCTTT. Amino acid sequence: CASSPGQENTEAFF.

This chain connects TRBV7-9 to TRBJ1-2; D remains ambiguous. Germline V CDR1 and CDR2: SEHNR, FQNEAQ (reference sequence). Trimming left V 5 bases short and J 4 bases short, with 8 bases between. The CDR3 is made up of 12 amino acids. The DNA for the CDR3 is TGTGCCAGCAGCAAGCAGGCCTATGGCTACACCTTC. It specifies CASSKQAYGYTF.

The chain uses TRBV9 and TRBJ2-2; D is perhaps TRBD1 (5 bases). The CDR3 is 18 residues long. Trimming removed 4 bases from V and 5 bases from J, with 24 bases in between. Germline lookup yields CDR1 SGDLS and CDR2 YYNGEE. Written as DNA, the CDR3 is TGTGCCAGCAGCTCGCCCTCGACAGCGACCCGTGGGACCGGGGAGCTGTTTTTT. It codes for CASSSPSTATRGTGELFF.

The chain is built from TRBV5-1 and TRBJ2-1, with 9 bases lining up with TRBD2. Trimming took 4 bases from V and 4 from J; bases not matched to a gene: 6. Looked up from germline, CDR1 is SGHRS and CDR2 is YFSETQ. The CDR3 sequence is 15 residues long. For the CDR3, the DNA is TGCGCCAGCAGCCCACCTAGCGGGAAATACAATGAGCAGTTCTTC. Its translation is CASSPPSGKYNEQFF.